This T cell receptor beta chain was recovered during a study of shared clonotypes between healthy human individuals. Study summary: CD4 naive cells filled three plates per donor, CD4 memory three, CD8 naive two and CD8 memory one.

Authors' processing steps: Without quality scores, immunoSEQ junctional reads could not be filtered like full-length reads. Using immunoSEQ multiplex PCR, the repertoire was profiled, and TCRdb retains in-frame clones only, with some absent. The V and J calls and the clone size are those of that table, but D and trimming were determined from the DNA. There are 2 million to 3 million clones in the sample; just over 90% occur only once, and around 0.14% lies in the top ten. CDR1 SGHTA and CDR2 FQGTGA come from the germline V gene. The CDR3 has 14 amino acids. The V and J ends lost 3 bases and 4 bases respectively, with 9 bases between them.

Sample: naive CD4+ T cells sorted from blood. Subset described: CD45RA+ positively selected. J is TRBJ2-2 and V is TRBV7-3, with D unresolved. The sequence came from a man between 18 and 29 years old in good health. This CDR3 is CASSLQGSTGELFF. The CDR3 coding sequence is TGTGCCAGCAGCTTGCAAGGTTCCACCGGGGAGCTGTTTTTT.